These 21 T cell receptor beta chains originate from one sample sequenced in a study of T cells in narcolepsy (dated by TCRdb to 2016 to 2018). The library was made by the immunoSEQ multiplex PCR assay. TCRdb took this table from immuneACCESS and kept in-frame rearrangements with V and J called. Such tables lack part of the clones; where checked against another copy, unresolved V genes explain under half of the gap, and the rest is unexplained. In this sample the table shows some 30,000 clones, around 87% of which occur a single time. In total, the top ten clones hold about 0.88% of the sample. Sample: memory (CD45RA-) CD4+ T cells from blood. In the paper's terms, the cell subset or site label means: memory T cells sorted ex vivo from peripheral blood. The receptors here all came from a human donor in good health.

The chain couples TRBV7-2 to TRBJ2-5; 7 nucleotides agree with TRBD2. The germline V gene has CDR1 SGHTA and CDR2 FQGNSA. The trim removed 5 bases at V and 7 bases at J, leaving 16 bases unmatched. The CDR3 runs 16 residues. The CDR3 loop reads CASSHAGVGGPPTQYF. The CDR3 DNA sequence: TGTGCCAGCAGCCATGCCGGCGTGGGAGGGCCTCCGACCCAGTACTTC.

The count of this clone is one. The V gene is TRBV27, the J gene TRBJ2-3, with 10 bases matching TRBD2. This CDR3 spans 14 amino acids. The J segment lost 4 bases and the V segment lost 5 bases, leaving 3 bases of the junction unmatched. Germline V gene lookup returns CDR1 MNHEY and CDR2 SMNVEV (reference sequence). The CDR3 spells CASSSGRASDTQYF. CDR3 sequence (DNA): TGTGCCAGCAGTAGCGGGAGGGCTTCAGATACGCAGTATTTT.

The chain uses TRBV28 and TRBJ1-2; D may be TRBD1 (5 bases). CDR1 is MDHEN, CDR2 SYDVKM, per germline. The CDR3 extends over 14 amino acids. The V end lost 5 bases, the J end lost 2 bases, and 12 bases lay between the germline ends. The CDR3 bases are TGTGCCAGCAGTCCCTCGGGGGGGAACTATGGCTACACCTTC. It yields the protein CASSPSGGNYGYTF.

Only a few counts were recorded for this clone. The V call is TRBV19, the J call TRBJ1-1; perhaps TRBD1 as D (5 bases). CDR1 is LNHDA, CDR2 SQIVND, per germline (reference sequence). The ends were cut back, 5 bases at V and 7 bases at J, with 11 bases in the middle. This CDR3 is built from 12 residues. The CDR3 protein is CASSPGAYEAFF. CDR3 nucleotide sequence: TGTGCCAGTAGTCCCGGGGCCTATGAAGCTTTCTTT.

The chain is built from TRBV4-3 and TRBJ1-5; TRBD1 is a possible D gene (6 bases). Germline V gene lookup returns CDR1 LGHNA and CDR2 YSLEER. The CDR3 length is 16 residues. The ends were cut back, 4 bases at V and 1 base at J, with 14 bases in the middle. CDR3 sequence (DNA): TGCGCCAGCAGCCTCTTTTTGGGGGCAAGCAATCAGCCCCAGCATTTT. Translated: CASSLFLGASNQPQHF.

The J gene is TRBJ1-6, the V gene TRBV6-1; 8 nucleotides agree with TRBD1. The J segment lost 9 bases and the V segment lost 4 bases, leaving 14 bases of the junction unmatched. Germline loops: CDR1 MNHNS, CDR2 SASEGT. The CDR3 runs to 17 residues. For the CDR3, the DNA is TGTGCCAGCAGTGTAACTCGGACAGGGAGAGTTAGTTCACCCCTCCACTTT. It encodes CASSVTRTGRVSSPLHF.

The chain recombines TRBV19 with TRBJ1-1, with 7 bases matching TRBD1. Germline V lookup: CDR1 LNHDA, CDR2 SQIVND (reference sequence). V lost 6 bases and J lost 0; bases outside the gene matches: 10. The CDR3 is made up of 16 amino acids. For the CDR3, the DNA is TGTGCCAGTAGAATGACAGGGCCTCCTTTGAACACTGAAGCTTTCTTT. Residues: CASRMTGPPLNTEAFF.

This rearrangement joins TRBV20-1 to TRBJ2-7, with unresolved D. The length of the CDR3 is 11 residues. V dropped 0 bases and J dropped 7 bases, with 7 bases sitting between them. The germline V gene has CDR1 DFQATT and CDR2 SNEGSKA (reference sequence). The CDR3 nucleotides are TGCAGTGCTAGAGATTGGGATGAGCAGTACTTC. Translating gives CSARDWDEQYF.

With respect to this clone: At the DNA level, this CDR3 is encoded by other sequences in the same sample as well. The chain has TRBV6-5 and TRBJ1-2; no definite D call. Germline CDR1 reads MNHEY; CDR2 reads SVGAGI. This CDR3 region has 13 residues. V lost 5 bases to trimming and J lost 2 bases, with 9 bases between them. Here the CDR3 DNA reads TGTGCCAGCAGTGAACGGAGGAACTATGGCTACACCTTC. Its translation: CASSERRNYGYTF.

V and J are TRBV28 and TRBJ1-2; D remains unclear. V lost 5 bases and J 0 bases, leaving 10 bases between the germline ends. Per germline, CDR1 MDHEN and CDR2 SYDVKM. The CDR3 is 14 residues long. CDR3 sequence (DNA): TGTGCCAGCAGTAGGACCGGGACTAACTATGGCTACACCTTC. This codes for CASSRTGTNYGYTF.

The chain combines TRBV5-1 with TRBJ2-2; D remains unclear. The CDR3 is 19 residues long. Trimming removed 9 bases at V and 0 bases at J, with 27 bases between. CDR1 and CDR2 from the germline V gene are SGHRS and YFSETQ. As DNA, the CDR3 is TGCGCCATTCCACGGGCCCCTCTGGTAGGGAACGCGAACACCGGGGAGCTGTTTTTT. Its protein is CAIPRAPLVGNANTGELFF.

This clone was detected only once. The chain links TRBV30 to TRBJ1-5; 8 positions agree with TRBD1. V dropped 2 bases and J dropped 7; count of bases not matched to a gene: 13. The CDR3 contains 16 residues. Germline CDR1 and CDR2: GTSNPN and SVGIG (reference sequence). The CDR3 sequence is CAWSNLGQGVDQPQHF. CDR3 DNA: TGTGCCTGGAGTAACCTCGGACAGGGCGTGGACCAGCCCCAGCATTTT.

This CDR3 reads CASSSLRDRTNTEAFF. The CDR3 nucleotides read TGTGCCAGCAGCTCACTCCGGGACAGGACGAACACTGAAGCTTTCTTT. The chain uses TRBV13 and TRBJ1-1; the match to TRBD1 covers 8 bases. V was pared by 4 bases and J by 1 base, with 8 bases of the junction left unmatched. Germline V gene sequence: CDR1 PRHDT, CDR2 FYEKMQ (reference sequence). This CDR3 has 16 amino acids.

J is TRBJ2-3 and V is TRBV2; 12 bases map to TRBD2. From germline, CDR1 is SNHLY and CDR2 FYNNEI. With V trimmed by 5 bases and J by 0 bases, 9 bases remained unmatched. The CDR3 is made up of 18 amino acids. The CDR3 protein is CASSSRLAGDFSTDTQYF. CDR3 DNA: TGTGCCAGCAGTAGTCGACTAGCGGGGGATTTTAGCACAGATACGCAGTATTTT.

CDR3 sequence: CASSASVRQGAYEQYF. As DNA, the CDR3 is TGCGCCAGCAGCGCCTCCGTCAGGCAGGGGGCCTACGAGCAGTACTTC. The chain couples TRBV5-1 to TRBJ2-7; 7 bases are shared with TRBD1. With V trimmed by 4 bases and J by 2 bases, 12 bases remained unmatched. The CDR3 is 16 amino acids. Germline CDR1 SGHRS, CDR2 YFSETQ.

In its sample, this clone was seen a few times. The CDR3 nucleotides are TGCGCCAGCAGCTATGGGGGGAGCTCCTACAATGAGCAGTTCTTC. Its translation is CASSYGGSSYNEQFF. The V and J genes are TRBV5-1 and TRBJ2-1, with D tentatively TRBD2 (6 bases). Germline V gives CDR1 SGHRS, CDR2 YFSETQ. The V end lost 3 bases, the J end lost 0 bases, and 10 bases lay between the germline ends. The CDR3 has 15 amino acids. Full variable domain (rest looked up from reference TRBV5-1 and TRBJ2-1): KAGVTQTPRYLIKTRGQQVTLSCSPISGHRSVSWYQQTPGQGLQFLFEYFSETQRNKGNFPGRFSGRQFSNSRSEMNVSTLELGDSALYLCASSYGGSSYNEQFFGPGTRLTVL.

The rearrangement joins TRBV28 to TRBJ1-5; D is perhaps TRBD1 (6 bases). CDR1 and CDR2 from the germline V gene are MDHEN and SYDVKM. V was shortened by 6 bases and J by 4 bases, with 13 bases between the two germline ends. The CDR3 totals 14 residues. The CDR3 nucleotides are TGTGCCAGCAGGGAGTTCGGGACAAATCAGCCCCAGCATTTT. As protein: CASREFGTNQPQHF. The whole variable domain, filled in from reference TRBV28 and TRBJ1-5, reads DVKVTQSSRYLVKRTGEKVFLECVQDMDHENMFWYRQDPGLGLRLIYFSYDVKMKEKGDIPEGYSVSREKKERFSLILESASTNQTSMYLCASREFGTNQPQHFGDGTRLSIL.

In DNA form, the CDR3 reads TGTGCCAGCGCAACTTTGGGGGGGGGCACAGATACGCAGTATTTT. Protein: CASATLGGGTDTQYF. J is TRBJ2-3 and V is TRBV9; 7 bases line up with TRBD2. Trimming removed 7 bases from V and 1 base from J; junction bases left unmatched: 9. This CDR3 spans 15 amino acids. CDR1 and CDR2 (germline): SGDLS, YYNGEE.

The chain employs TRBV4-2 and TRBJ2-4; no clear D. CDR1 LGHNA and CDR2 YNFKEQ come from the germline V gene. CDR3 length: 12 residues. Trimming pared 1 base from V and 9 bases from J, leaving 7 bases between. The CDR3 region is CASSQGVSIQYF. Here the CDR3 DNA reads TGTGCCAGCAGCCAAGGGGTGAGCATTCAGTACTTC.

The chain has TRBV2 and TRBJ2-3; D is possibly TRBD1 (5 bases). CDR1 and CDR2 (germline): SNHLY, FYNNEI. The CDR3 totals 13 residues. Trimming removed 2 bases from V and 9 bases from J, with 12 bases in between. CDR3 nucleotide sequence: TGTGCCAGCAGTGAAAGACAGCTTAGGACGCAGTATTTT. It encodes CASSERQLRTQYF. Combining the CDR3 with reference TRBV2 and TRBJ2-3 gives the whole variable domain EPEVTQTPSHQVTQMGQEVILRCVPISNHLYFYWYRQILGQKVEFLVSFYNNEISEKSEIFDDQFSVERPDGSNFTLKIRSTKLEDSAMYFCASSERQLRTQYFGPGTRLTVL.

This clone was seen a handful of times. The V and J genes are TRBV19 and TRBJ1-4; possibly TRBD1 for D (6 bases). Germline V lookup: CDR1 LNHDA, CDR2 SQIVND (reference sequence). The V end was cut by 4 bases, the J end by 0 bases, with 9 bases between. The CDR3 has 15 amino acids. The CDR3 loop reads CASSKGGATNEKLFF. Written as DNA, the CDR3 is TGTGCCAGTAGTAAGGGGGGCGCAACTAATGAAAAACTGTTTTTT.